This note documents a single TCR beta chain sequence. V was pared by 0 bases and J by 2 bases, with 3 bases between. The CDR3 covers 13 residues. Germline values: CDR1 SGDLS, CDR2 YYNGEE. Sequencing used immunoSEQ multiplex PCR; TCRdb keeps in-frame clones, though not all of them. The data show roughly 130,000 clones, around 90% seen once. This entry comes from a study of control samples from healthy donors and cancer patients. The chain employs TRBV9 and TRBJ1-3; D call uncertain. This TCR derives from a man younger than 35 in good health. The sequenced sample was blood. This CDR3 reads CASSVEAGNTIYF. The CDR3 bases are TGTGCCAGCAGCGTAGAGGCTGGAAACACCATATATTTT.